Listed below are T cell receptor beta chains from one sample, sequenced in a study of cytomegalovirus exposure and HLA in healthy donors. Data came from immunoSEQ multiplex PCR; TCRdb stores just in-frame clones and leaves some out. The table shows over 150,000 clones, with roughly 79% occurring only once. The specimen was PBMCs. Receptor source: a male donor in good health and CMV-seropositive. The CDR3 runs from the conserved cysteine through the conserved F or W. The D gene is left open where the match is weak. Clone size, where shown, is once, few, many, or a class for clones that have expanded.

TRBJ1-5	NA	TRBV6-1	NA	CASRGQSSINQPQHF	TGTGCCAGCAGGGGGCAGTCCTCAATCAATCAGCCCCAGCATTTT
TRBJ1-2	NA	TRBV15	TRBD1	CATSGRQGSAYTF	TGTGCCACCAGCGGTAGACAGGGTTCGGCTTACACCTTC
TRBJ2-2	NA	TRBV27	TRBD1	CASSFWEGGHGELFF	TGTGCCAGCAGTTTTTGGGAAGGGGGCCACGGGGAGCTGTTTTTT
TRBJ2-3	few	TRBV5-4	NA	CASSLDLGDTQYF	TGTGCCAGCAGCTTGGATCTCGGGGATACGCAGTATTTT
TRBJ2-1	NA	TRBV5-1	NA	CASSLQGGFYNEQFF	TGCGCCAGCAGCTTGCAGGGAGGCTTCTACAATGAGCAGTTCTTC
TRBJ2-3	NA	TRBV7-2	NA	CASSLGALRTDTQYF	TGTGCCAGCAGCTTAGGAGCATTGCGCACAGATACGCAGTATTTT
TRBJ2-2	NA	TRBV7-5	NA	CARSLDLAGVPADTGELFF	TGTGCCAGAAGCTTAGACTTAGCGGGGGTCCCAGCGGACACCGGGGAGCTGTTTTTT
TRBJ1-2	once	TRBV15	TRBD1	CATSRDEVEGQLYGYTF	TGTGCCACCAGCAGAGATGAAGTCGAGGGACAGCTCTATGGCTACACCTTC
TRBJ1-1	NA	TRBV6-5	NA	CASSRTGRAGTEAFF	TGTGCCAGCAGCCGTACGGGCAGGGCTGGCACTGAAGCTTTCTTT
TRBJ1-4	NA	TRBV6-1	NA	CASTDGVHNEKLFF	TGTGCCAGCACTGACGGGGTGCATAATGAAAAACTGTTTTTT
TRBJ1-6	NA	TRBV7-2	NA	CASSFGEIDSPLHF	TGTGCCAGCAGCTTCGGGGAGATTGATTCCCCCCTCCACTTT
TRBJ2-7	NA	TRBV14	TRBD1	CASNRGLSYEQYF	TGTGCCAGCAACAGGGGCCTCTCCTACGAGCAGTACTTC
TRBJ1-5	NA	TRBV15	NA	CATSRDRVGNQPQHF	TGTGCCACCAGCAGAGATCGGGTGGGCAATCAGCCCCAGCATTTT
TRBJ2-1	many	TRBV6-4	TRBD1	CASSDSTGGYNEQFF	TGTGCCAGCAGTGACTCGACAGGGGGCTACAATGAGCAGTTCTTC
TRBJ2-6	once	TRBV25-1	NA	CASSRREGASGANVLTF	TGTGCCAGCAGTCGCAGGGAAGGGGCCTCTGGGGCCAACGTCCTGACTTTC
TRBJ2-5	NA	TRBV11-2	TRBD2	CASSLVLAGRETQYF	TGTGCCAGCAGCTTAGTACTAGCGGGGAGAGAGACCCAGTACTTC
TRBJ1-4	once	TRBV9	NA	CASSVGGHLGTNEKLFF	TGTGCCAGCAGCGTAGGGGGACACCTCGGAACTAATGAAAAACTGTTTTTT
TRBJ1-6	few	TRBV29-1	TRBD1	CSVRDSDSYNSPLHF	TGCAGCGTTCGGGACAGCGACTCCTATAATTCACCCCTCCACTTT
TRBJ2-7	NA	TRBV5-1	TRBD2	CASSPREAGADEQYF	TGCGCCAGCAGCCCTCGAGAAGCGGGGGCGGACGAGCAGTACTTC
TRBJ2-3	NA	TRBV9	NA	CASSSVGASTDTQYF	TGTGCCAGCAGCAGCGTAGGGGCGAGCACAGATACGCAGTATTTT
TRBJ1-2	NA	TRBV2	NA	CASSARQVYGYTF	TGTGCCAGCAGTGCCCGACAGGTCTATGGCTACACCTTC
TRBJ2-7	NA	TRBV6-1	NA	CASSAQGTGSYEQYF	TGTGCCAGCAGCGCCCAGGGAACTGGTTCCTACGAGCAGTACTTC
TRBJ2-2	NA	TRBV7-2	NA	CASSLALRATGELFF	TGTGCCAGCAGCTTAGCGCTCAGGGCCACCGGGGAGCTGTTTTTT